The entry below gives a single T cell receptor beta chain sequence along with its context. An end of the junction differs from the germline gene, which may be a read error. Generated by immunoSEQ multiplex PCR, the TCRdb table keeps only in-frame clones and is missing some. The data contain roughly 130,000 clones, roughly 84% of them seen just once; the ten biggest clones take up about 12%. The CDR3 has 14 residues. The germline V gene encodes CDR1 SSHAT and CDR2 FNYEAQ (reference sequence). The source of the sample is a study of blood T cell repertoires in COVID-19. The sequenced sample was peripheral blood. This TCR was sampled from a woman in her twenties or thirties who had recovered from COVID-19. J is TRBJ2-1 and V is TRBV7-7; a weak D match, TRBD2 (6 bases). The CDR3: CASSLAGGDNEQFF. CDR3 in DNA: TGTGCTAGCAGCTTAGCAGGCGGGGACAATGAGCAGTTCTTC.